This TCR beta chain was profiled in a study of naive and memory T cell subsets. Regarding this clonotype: Its specificity is not known.

Both TRBC1 and TRBC2 were covered by a beta constant-region primer of two equimolar oligonucleotides. The ligated cDNA underwent four PCR rounds using SP2 and nested alpha and beta constant-region primers. TCRdb independently ran MiXCR on the UMI-ligation and nested PCR reads; one entry per CDR3 protein. The sample yields over 110,000 distinct CDR3 sequences, about 20% seen once. General study results and limits: Over 85% of naive TCR sequences appeared only once, unlike memory subsets. There was no ground truth to check naive and memory subset results. Especially in CD8 cells, naive repertoires contained a few larger clonotypes, possibly CD45RA-re-expressing memory cells. Gini index rose across naive, CM, EM and EMRA in CD4 and CD8.

This CDR3 has 15 residues. Germline CDR1 reads SGHAT; CDR2 reads FQNNGV. The germline V and J ends were trimmed by 7 bases and 1 base, with 15 bases remaining between them. This chain uses TRBV11-2 with TRBJ2-3; D uncertain. The sequence came from a human donor in good health. The sample was naive CD8+ T cells from blood. The CDR3: CASIYGGSGTDTQYF. The CDR3 DNA follows: TGTGCCAGCATCTACGGTGGCTCGGGCACAGATACGCAGTATTTT.